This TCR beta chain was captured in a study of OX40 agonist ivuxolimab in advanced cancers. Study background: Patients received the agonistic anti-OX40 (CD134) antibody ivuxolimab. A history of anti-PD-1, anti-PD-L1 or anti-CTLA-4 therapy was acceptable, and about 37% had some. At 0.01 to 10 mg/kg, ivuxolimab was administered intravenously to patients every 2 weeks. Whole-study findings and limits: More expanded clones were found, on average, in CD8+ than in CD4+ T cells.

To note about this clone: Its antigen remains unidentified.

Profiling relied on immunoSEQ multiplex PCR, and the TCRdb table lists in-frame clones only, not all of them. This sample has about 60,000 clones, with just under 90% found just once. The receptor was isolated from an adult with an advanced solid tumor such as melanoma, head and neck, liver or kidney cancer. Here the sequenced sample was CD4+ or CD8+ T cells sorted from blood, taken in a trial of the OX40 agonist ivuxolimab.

In DNA, the CDR3 is TGTGCCAGCAGCTTATGGGCGGGGGGCCAGGATGAGCAGTTCTTC. It specifies CASSLWAGGQDEQFF. The chain carries TRBV13 and TRBJ2-1, with 8 nucleotides matching TRBD2. Unmatched junction bases numbered 8, after V lost 2 bases and J lost 8 bases. The CDR3 is made up of 15 amino acids. Germline V gene data show CDR1 as PRHDT and CDR2 as FYEKMQ (reference sequence).